The following is a T cell receptor (beta chain) sequence with its context. These data belong to a study of T cell changes during pregnancy in multiple sclerosis. The V gene end was trimmed by 0 bases and the J gene end by 3 bases; junction bases not matched to a gene: 8. The CDR3 loop spans 15 amino acids. Germline V gene sequence: CDR1 SQVTM, CDR2 ANQGSEA. TCRdb keeps only in-frame clones here, not all; method: immunoSEQ multiplex PCR. The sample includes roughly 45,000 clones, 93% of them seen just once. The clonotype comes from a female donor with multiple sclerosis, enrolled in a pregnancy study. The rearrangement uses TRBV29-1 and TRBJ2-7; 7 nucleotides agree with TRBD2. Material: CD8+ T cells from peripheral blood mononuclear cells, obtained after pregnancy. The DNA of the CDR3 is TGCAGCGTTGAAGACTCGACTAGCTACGACTACGAGCAGTACTTC. It is translated as CSVEDSTSYDYEQYF.